This TCR beta chain was sequenced for a study of T cells after posttransplantation cyclophosphamide. Trimming shortened V by 4 bases and J by 5 bases, and 14 bases separated the two germline ends. This CDR3 is 14 amino acids long. Per the germline V gene, CDR1 is SNHLY and CDR2 is FYNNEI. TCRdb keeps only in-frame clones here, not all; method: immunoSEQ multiplex PCR. The data show fewer than 35,000 clones, with none appearing a single time. This clone was observed a few times. The receptor's source is a woman aged 25 to 39 in good health and a related stem cell transplant donor. The chain recombines TRBV2 with TRBJ2-5; D may correspond to TRBD1 or TRBD2 (5 bases each). Sequenced material: PBMCs. CDR3 sequence (DNA): TGTGCCAGCAGTGTTTCGAGGGCAGGGGAGACCCAGTACTTC. Translated: CASSVSRAGETQYF.